The 13 T cell receptor beta chains reported below all come from one sample, sequenced in a study of monozygotic twins with inflammatory bowel disease. One entry per CDR3 protein, without DNA, is what TCRdb gives after re-calling the 5' RACE reads. The sample shows about 150,000 distinct CDR3 sequences, and more than 1% sits with its ten largest clones. Sequencing was done on a sample of blood. The receptors come from a human donor with ulcerative colitis or Crohn's disease, or a healthy co-twin of an affected twin (not recorded which).

The chain uses TRBV20-1 and TRBJ2-5; TCRdb's D gene call, TRBD2, goes unchecked for lack of DNA. Germline CDR1 DFQATT, CDR2 SNEGSKA (reference sequence). This CDR3 has 14 residues. CDR3 region: CSAKKREGQETQYF.

The rearrangement links TRBV18 to TRBJ2-1; TCRdb outputs TRBD2, but without DNA this stays unchecked. The CDR3 sequence is 16 residues long. CDR1 and CDR2 from the germline V gene are KGHSH and LQKENI. CDR3: CASSLYAGTRGNEQFF.

The chain recombines TRBV19 with TRBJ1-5; TCRdb proposes TRBD1, but this gene call is untestable without DNA. The germline gives CDR1 LNHDA, CDR2 SQIVND (reference sequence). CDR3 length: 16 amino acids. The CDR3 spells CASSTLLGGRNQPQHF.

The gene calls are TRBV5-1 and TRBJ1-2; the TCRdb D gene call, TRBD1, has no DNA to confirm it. This CDR3 comprises 13 residues. Germline V gives CDR1 SGHRS, CDR2 YFSETQ. The CDR3: CASSLTGRDGYTF.

The CDR3 here is CASSIIAGNTIYF. This sequence joins TRBV19 and TRBJ1-3. CDR3 length: 13 residues. Germline V CDR1 and CDR2: LNHDA, SQIVND (reference sequence).

This chain joins TRBV13 and TRBJ2-5. This CDR3 region has 13 residues. CDR1 PRHDT and CDR2 FYEKMQ come from the germline V gene (reference sequence). The chain's CDR3 is CASSLGVQETQYF.

This chain connects TRBV7-3 to TRBJ2-1; TCRdb's D gene call, TRBD2, goes unchecked for lack of DNA. The germline gives CDR1 SGHTA, CDR2 FQGTGA. The CDR3 is made up of 18 amino acids. Here the CDR3 reads CASSPRDRTSGSYNEQFF.

The chain recombines TRBV2 with TRBJ2-5. The CDR3 is 11 amino acids. Germline CDR1 is SNHLY and CDR2 is FYNNEI. The CDR3 protein is CASSVRETQYF. The full variable domain, its missing parts supplied by reference TRBV2 and TRBJ2-5, is EPEVTQTPSHQVTQMGQEVILRCVPISNHLYFYWYRQILGQKVEFLVSFYNNEISEKSEIFDDQFSVERPDGSNFTLKIRSTKLEDSAMYFCASSVRETQYFGPGTRLLVL.

The chain employs TRBV6-2 or TRBV6-3 and TRBJ2-1. This CDR3 has 13 amino acids. Germline lookup yields CDR1 MNHEY and CDR2 SVGEGT. CDR3 in amino acids: CAIKQSSYNEQFF.

The chain couples TRBV5-1 to TRBJ1-4. The CDR3 spans 15 residues. Germline V gene sequence: CDR1 SGHRS, CDR2 YFSETQ. The CDR3 sequence is CASSLYPALTEKLFF.

The rearrangement uses TRBV29-1 and TRBJ2-6; checking the TCRdb D call of TRBD1 is not possible without DNA. From germline, CDR1 is SQVTM and CDR2 ANQGSEA. The CDR3 totals 20 residues. The CDR3 region is CSVEAPGNPRTGAGANVLTF.

The chain recombines TRBV6-1 with TRBJ1-1; TCRdb proposes TRBD1, but this gene call is untestable without DNA. CDR3 length: 17 amino acids. The germline gives CDR1 MNHNS, CDR2 SASEGT. The CDR3 loop is CASGKGQGLPMNTEAFF.

This sequence joins TRBV5-6 and TRBJ2-2; as DNA is missing, the TRBD1 call by TCRdb cannot be tested. The germline gives CDR1 SGHDT, CDR2 YYEEEE. The CDR3 has 16 residues. CDR3 loop: CASSLQDRPSAGELFF.